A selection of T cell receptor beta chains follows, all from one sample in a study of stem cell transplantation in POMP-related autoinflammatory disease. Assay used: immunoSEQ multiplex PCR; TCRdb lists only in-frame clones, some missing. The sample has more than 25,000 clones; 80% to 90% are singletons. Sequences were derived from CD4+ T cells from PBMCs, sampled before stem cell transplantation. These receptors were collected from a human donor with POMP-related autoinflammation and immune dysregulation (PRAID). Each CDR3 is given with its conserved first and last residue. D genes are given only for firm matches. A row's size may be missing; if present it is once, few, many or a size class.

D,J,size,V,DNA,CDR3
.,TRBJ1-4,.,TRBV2,TGTGCCAGCAGTGCCTTTTGGGAAAAACTGTTTTTT,CASSAFWEKLFF
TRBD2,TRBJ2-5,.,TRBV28,TGTGCCAGCACCCACTGGGTCGCGGGAGTCGGAAAAGAGACCCAGTACTTC,CASTHWVAGVGKETQYF
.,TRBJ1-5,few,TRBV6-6,TGTGCCAGCAACCGGAGGGGGGGCAATCAGCCCCAGCATTTT,CASNRRGGNQPQHF
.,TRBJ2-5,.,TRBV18,TGTGCCAGCTCCCCCGGACAGCAAGAGACCCAGTACTTC,CASSPGQQETQYF
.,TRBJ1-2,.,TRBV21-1,TGTGCCAGCGGGGGCGCCGGGGAGGTCGACTACACCTTC,CASGGAGEVDYTF
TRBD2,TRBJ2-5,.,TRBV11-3,TGTGCCAGCAGCCTAGCGGAAAGGGAGACCCAGTACTTC,CASSLAERETQYF
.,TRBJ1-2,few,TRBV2,TGTGCCAGCAGTGTGAGCCCAACCGGGGGTGGCTACACCTTC,CASSVSPTGGGYTF
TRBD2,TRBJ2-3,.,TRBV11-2,TGTGCCAGCAGCTTAGGTGGACTAGCGGGAGGACCGAATACGCAGTATTTT,CASSLGGLAGGPNTQYF
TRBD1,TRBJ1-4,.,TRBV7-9,TGTGCCAGCAGCCTCGGGACAGGGAACGAAAAACTGTTTTTT,CASSLGTGNEKLFF
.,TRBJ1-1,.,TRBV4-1,TGCGCCAGCAGCCAACCGATCAGGTCCTTTGGAGCTTTCTTT,CASSQPIRSFGAFF
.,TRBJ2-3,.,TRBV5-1,TGCGCCAGCAGCTTGGGCCCTTCGGACAGCACAGATACGCAGTATTTT,CASSLGPSDSTDTQYF